The 14 T cell receptor beta chains given below trace back to one sample, sequenced in a study of T cell changes during pregnancy in multiple sclerosis. Using immunoSEQ multiplex PCR, the repertoire was profiled, and TCRdb retains in-frame clones only, with some absent. The sample gives under 55,000 clones, about 90% of which show up once; roughly 0.6% is in the top ten. The sequencing here drew on CD4+ T cells from peripheral blood mononuclear cells, taken after pregnancy. The receptors stem from a female donor in good health, enrolled as a control in a pregnancy study.

The chain employs TRBV7-9 and TRBJ2-5; perhaps TRBD2 as D (5 bases). Germline CDR1 and CDR2: SEHNR and FQNEAQ (reference sequence). V was shortened by 1 base and J by 5 bases, with 14 bases between the two germline ends. This CDR3 is built from 15 residues. Here the CDR3 reads CASSLGRAGRETQYF. DNA of the CDR3: TGTGCCAGCAGCTTAGGGCGGGCCGGTCGGGAGACCCAGTACTTC.

The chain is built from TRBV2 and TRBJ1-5; TRBD1 matches 9 bases. CDR3 size: 15 residues. The V segment lost 6 bases and the J segment 9 bases; nucleotides outside the gene matches: 12. CDR1 and CDR2 from the germline V gene are SNHLY and FYNNEI. The CDR3: CASRADRGGVWPQHF. For the CDR3, the DNA is TGTGCCAGCAGGGCGGACAGGGGAGGTGTATGGCCCCAGCATTTT.

The CDR3 nucleotides read TGTGCCAGCAGTACCGGGACAGGGAATTCACCCCTCCACTTT. It encodes CASSTGTGNSPLHF. The chain combines TRBV27 with TRBJ1-6; TRBD1 aligns across 9 bases. Germline V gene lookup returns CDR1 MNHEY and CDR2 SMNVEV (reference sequence). This CDR3 spans 14 amino acids. The J segment lost 7 bases and the V segment lost 5 bases, leaving 3 bases of the junction unmatched.

The chain couples TRBV5-1 to TRBJ2-1; 12 nucleotides agree with TRBD2. Germline loops: CDR1 SGHRS, CDR2 YFSETQ. This CDR3 has 16 residues. The J segment lost 2 bases and the V segment lost 5 bases, leaving 5 bases of the junction unmatched. The CDR3: CASRRTSGGTYNEQFF. In DNA, the CDR3 is TGCGCCAGCAGACGAACTAGCGGGGGGACCTACAATGAGCAGTTCTTC.

The rearrangement links TRBV11-2 to TRBJ1-1, with 8 bases fitting TRBD1. CDR3 length: 13 residues. Germline V gene lookup returns CDR1 SGHAT and CDR2 FQNNGV. The V gene end was trimmed by 7 bases and the J gene end by 4 bases; junction bases not matched to a gene: 5. As DNA, the CDR3 is TGTGCCAGCACCCAAACAGGGGGCACTGAAGCTTTCTTT. This codes for CASTQTGGTEAFF.

The rearrangement links TRBV2 to TRBJ2-7; 8 bases align to TRBD2. Per germline, CDR1 SNHLY and CDR2 FYNNEI. The ends lost 5 bases at V and 6 bases at J; junction bases unmatched: 6. The CDR3 length is 13 residues. The CDR3 region is CASSTQRGTEQYF. The CDR3 nucleotides read TGTGCCAGCAGTACCCAGCGGGGGACCGAGCAGTACTTC.

This sequence joins TRBV5-1 and TRBJ1-1, with D hard to call. The V end lost 4 bases, the J end lost 0 bases, and 16 bases lay between the germline ends. Germline values: CDR1 SGHRS, CDR2 YFSETQ. There are 16 residues in the CDR3. CDR3 protein: CASSIPSSGMNTEAFF. The CDR3, as DNA: TGCGCCAGCAGCATCCCGTCGTCAGGTATGAACACTGAAGCTTTCTTT.

This clone has just a few counts. The chain recombines TRBV11-2 with TRBJ2-3; D might be TRBD1 (5 bases). This CDR3 spans 17 amino acids. The germline V gene encodes CDR1 SGHAT and CDR2 FQNNGV. V was cut by 1 base and J by 0 bases, with 14 bases left in between. The CDR3 here is CASSLVRAAPSTDTQYF. The CDR3 DNA reads as TGTGCCAGCAGCTTAGTCAGGGCTGCACCCAGCACAGATACGCAGTATTTT.

This chain uses TRBV10-3 with TRBJ2-3; D not resolved. The CDR3 runs 13 residues. Trimming removed 4 bases from V and 2 bases from J, with 7 bases in between. Germline values: CDR1 ENHRY, CDR2 SYGVKD. This CDR3 reads CAISGGFTDTQYF. CDR3 coding DNA: TGTGCCATCAGTGGAGGCTTCACAGATACGCAGTATTTT.

The rearrangement uses TRBV19 and TRBJ2-6; tentative D call: TRBD1 (7 bases). This CDR3 is 21 amino acids long. Trimming left V 6 bases short and J 0 bases short, with 27 bases between. In germline, CDR1 is LNHDA, CDR2 SQIVND (reference sequence). The DNA for the CDR3 is TGTGCCAGTAGCTCCACCGCGGGGCTTGACAGGGCGGTCTCTGGGGCCAACGTCCTGACTTTC. It encodes CASSSTAGLDRAVSGANVLTF.

This clone was seen a handful of times. The J gene is TRBJ1-2, the V gene TRBV4-1, with 7 bases aligning to TRBD1. The CDR3 has 13 amino acids. Germline V lookup: CDR1 MGHRA, CDR2 YSYEKL. V was pared by 8 bases and J by 7 bases, with 10 bases of the junction left unmatched. The CDR3 loop reads CASGRTGSVGYTF. DNA of the CDR3: TGCGCCAGCGGTCGGACAGGAAGTGTTGGCTACACCTTC.

V and J are TRBV27 and TRBJ1-1; 7 bases are a match to TRBD1. Germline V gene data show CDR1 as MNHEY and CDR2 as SMNVEV (reference sequence). The CDR3 sequence is 18 residues long. With 1 base clipped from V and 2 bases from J, the junction kept 13 bases outside the gene matches. CDR3 bases: TGTGCCAGCAGTTTATTAGCAACATCCGGGACAGTAAACACTGAAGCTTTCTTT. It is translated as CASSLLATSGTVNTEAFF.

The rearrangement uses TRBV2 and TRBJ1-2; 8 nucleotides match TRBD1. There are 14 residues in the CDR3. Germline-derived CDR1 and CDR2 are SNHLY and FYNNEI. The V gene end was trimmed by 7 bases and the J gene end by 8 bases; junction bases not matched to a gene: 12. CDR3 sequence reads: CASTIRQGRQGYTF. As DNA, the CDR3 is TGTGCCAGCACAATCCGACAGGGGAGGCAGGGCTACACCTTC.

The chain combines TRBV5-1 with TRBJ2-3; D might be TRBD2 (6 bases). Trimming shortened V by 0 bases and J by 1 base, and 9 bases separated the two germline ends. This CDR3 is built from 15 residues. Germline values: CDR1 SGHRS, CDR2 YFSETQ. The CDR3 reads CASSLAGVGTDTQYF. The CDR3 nucleotides are TGCGCCAGCAGCTTGGCGGGGGTTGGCACAGATACGCAGTATTTT.